The clone carrying this TCR beta chain was seen many times. Its antigen is undetermined. This entry is derived from a study of CD8 T cells in ankylosing spondylitis. General study results and limits: A subset of motif variants has previously been described in the synovial fluid and blood of reactive arthritis. A TCR beta motif made of fewer than ten highly homologous variants seemed typical of ankylosing spondylitis blood.

Libraries of TCR beta came from quantitative 5'-RACE with molecular barcodes. TCRdb ran MiXCR on the 5' RACE reads and lists one entry per CDR3 protein. The table has under 300,000 distinct CDR3 sequences, roughly a tenth seen once; the top ten hold 2.6%. Germline V lookup: CDR1 LGHNA, CDR2 YNFKEQ. Trimming removed 4 bases from V and 1 base from J, with 11 bases in between. This CDR3 region has 14 residues. The rearrangement uses TRBV4-2 and TRBJ2-7, with a tentative D call TRBD2 (5 bases). The sample was blood, either unsorted or a sorted T cell fraction (not recorded which). This sequence was found in a male donor with ankylosing spondylitis or in good health (not recorded which). CDR3 residues: CASSRNSESYEQYF. CDR3 sequence (DNA): TGTGCCAGCAGCCGCAATAGCGAATCCTACGAGCAGTACTTC.